This T cell receptor (beta chain) was observed in a study of regulatory T cells in long-lasting Graves disease. General study findings and limits: Small numbers of samples may have cut accuracy. TCR diversity was lower in persistent Graves' patients than in newly diagnosed ones. It was in persistent disease that TRBV28, TRBJ1-2 and TRBJ2-5 were favored.

Time point meaning: persistent/refractory GD, antithyroid drugs over 5 years with positive TRAb. Scientists built the TCR library using RNA that was extracted from PBMCs. This clonotype has more than one count but fewer than ten. Its specificity is not known. This CDR3 has 14 amino acids. Trimming stripped 3 bases from V and 3 bases from J, with 12 bases between. CDR1 and CDR2 from the germline V gene are SGHAT and FQNNGV. Investigators prepared the TCR beta libraries by applying iRepertoire HTBI primers and Arm-PCR of CDR3 regions. TCRdb fed the multiplex PCR reads into MiXCR, producing one record per CDR3 protein. The data hold hundreds of thousands of distinct CDR3 sequences, with approximately 29% observed a single time.

The input for sequencing was peripheral blood mononuclear cells (PBMCs), taken when the disease was refractory, from a patient treated with antithyroid drugs. The receptor's source is a female donor with Graves disease. The chain employs TRBV11-2 and TRBJ2-7; maybe TRBD1 (6 bases). The CDR3 DNA reads TGTGCCAGCAGCTTGTCGGGACATTACTACGAGCAGTACTTC. Its protein is CASSLSGHYYEQYF.